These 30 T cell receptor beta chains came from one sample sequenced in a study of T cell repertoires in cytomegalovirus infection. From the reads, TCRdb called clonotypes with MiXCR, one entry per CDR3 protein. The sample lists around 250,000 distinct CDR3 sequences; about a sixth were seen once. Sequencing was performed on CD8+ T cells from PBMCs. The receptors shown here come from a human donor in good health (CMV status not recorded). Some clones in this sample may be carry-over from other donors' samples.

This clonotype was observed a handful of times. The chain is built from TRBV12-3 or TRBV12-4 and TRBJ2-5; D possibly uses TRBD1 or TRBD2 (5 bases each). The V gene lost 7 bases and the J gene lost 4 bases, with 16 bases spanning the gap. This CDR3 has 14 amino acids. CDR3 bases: TGTGCCAGCACCAGGGACGGTGATGGAGAGACCCAGTACTTC. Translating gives CASTRDGDGETQYF.

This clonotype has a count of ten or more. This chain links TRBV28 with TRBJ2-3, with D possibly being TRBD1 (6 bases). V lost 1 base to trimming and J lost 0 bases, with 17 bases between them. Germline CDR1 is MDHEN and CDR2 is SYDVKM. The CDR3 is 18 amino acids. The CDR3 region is CASSLYSGHQTSTDTQYF. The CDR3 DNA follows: TGTGCCAGCAGTTTATATTCGGGACACCAGACTAGCACAGATACGCAGTATTTT.

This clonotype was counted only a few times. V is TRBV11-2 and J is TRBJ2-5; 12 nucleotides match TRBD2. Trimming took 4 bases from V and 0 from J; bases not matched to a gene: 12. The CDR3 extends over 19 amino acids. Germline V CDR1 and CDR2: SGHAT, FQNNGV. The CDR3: CASSSDLAGGPSYQETQYF. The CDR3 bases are TGTGCCAGCAGCTCCGATCTAGCGGGGGGGCCCTCTTACCAAGAGACCCAGTACTTC.

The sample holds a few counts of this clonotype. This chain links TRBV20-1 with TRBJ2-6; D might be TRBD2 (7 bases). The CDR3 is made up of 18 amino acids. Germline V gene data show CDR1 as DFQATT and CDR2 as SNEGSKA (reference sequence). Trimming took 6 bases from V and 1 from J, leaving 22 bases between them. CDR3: CSAPEGGASISGANVLTF. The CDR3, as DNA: TGCAGTGCCCCCGAGGGGGGGGCAAGTATATCTGGGGCCAACGTCCTGACTTTC.

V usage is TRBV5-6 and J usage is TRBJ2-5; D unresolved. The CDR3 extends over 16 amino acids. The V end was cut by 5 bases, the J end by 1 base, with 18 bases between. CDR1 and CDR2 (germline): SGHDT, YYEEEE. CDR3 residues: CASRDNSILLQETQYF. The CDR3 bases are TGTGCCAGCAGAGACAACAGCATTTTACTCCAAGAGACCCAGTACTTC.

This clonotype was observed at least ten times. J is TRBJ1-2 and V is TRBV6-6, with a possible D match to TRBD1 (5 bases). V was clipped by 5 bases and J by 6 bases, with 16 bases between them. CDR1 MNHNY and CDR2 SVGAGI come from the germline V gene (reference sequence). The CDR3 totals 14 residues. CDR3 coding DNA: TGTGCCAGCAGTGAGTTGGGGGGATGGAATGGCTACACCTTC. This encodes CASSELGGWNGYTF.

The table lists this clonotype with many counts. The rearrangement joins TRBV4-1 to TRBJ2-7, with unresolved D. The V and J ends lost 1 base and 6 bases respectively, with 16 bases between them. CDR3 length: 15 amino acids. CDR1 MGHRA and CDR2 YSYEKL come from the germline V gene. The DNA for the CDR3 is TGCGCCAGCAGCCAAGTTACAACGGAACTCCTCGAGCAGTACTTC. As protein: CASSQVTTELLEQYF.

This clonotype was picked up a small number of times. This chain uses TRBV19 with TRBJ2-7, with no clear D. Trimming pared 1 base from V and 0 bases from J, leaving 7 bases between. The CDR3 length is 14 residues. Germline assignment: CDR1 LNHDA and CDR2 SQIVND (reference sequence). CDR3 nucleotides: TGTGCCAGTAGTATAGCCTTGGGCTCCTACGAGCAGTACTTC. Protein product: CASSIALGSYEQYF.

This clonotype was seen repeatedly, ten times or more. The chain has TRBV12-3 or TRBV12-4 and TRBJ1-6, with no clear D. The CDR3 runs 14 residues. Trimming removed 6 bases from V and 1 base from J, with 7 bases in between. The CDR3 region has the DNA TGTGCCAGCAGAGGGAATTCCTATAATTCACCCCTCCACTTT. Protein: CASRGNSYNSPLHF.

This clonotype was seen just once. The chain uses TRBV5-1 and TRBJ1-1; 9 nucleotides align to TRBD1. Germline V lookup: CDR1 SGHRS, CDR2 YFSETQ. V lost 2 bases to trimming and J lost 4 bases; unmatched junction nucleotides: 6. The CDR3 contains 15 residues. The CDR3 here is CASSFFTGQGTEAFF. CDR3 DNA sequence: TGCGCCAGCAGCTTTTTCACGGGACAGGGCACTGAAGCTTTCTTT.

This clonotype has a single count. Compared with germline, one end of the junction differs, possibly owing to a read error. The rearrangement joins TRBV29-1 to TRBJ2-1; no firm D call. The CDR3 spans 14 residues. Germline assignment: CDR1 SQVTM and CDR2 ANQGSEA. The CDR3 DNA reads TGCAGCGTTGAAGGGTTTCTCGGGTACAGTGAGCAGTTCTTC. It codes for CSVEGFLGYSEQFF.

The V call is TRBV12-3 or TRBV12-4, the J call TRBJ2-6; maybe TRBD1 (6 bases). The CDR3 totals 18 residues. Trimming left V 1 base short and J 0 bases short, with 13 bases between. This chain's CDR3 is CASSLEDSLFSGANVLTF. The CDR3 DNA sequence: TGTGCCAGCAGTTTAGAGGACAGCTTATTCTCTGGGGCCAACGTCCTGACTTTC.

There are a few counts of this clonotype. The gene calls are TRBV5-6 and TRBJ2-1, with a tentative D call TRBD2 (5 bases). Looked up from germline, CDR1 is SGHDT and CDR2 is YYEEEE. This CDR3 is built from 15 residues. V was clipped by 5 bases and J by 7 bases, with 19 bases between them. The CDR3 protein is CASRSGKAQQNEQFF. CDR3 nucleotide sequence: TGTGCCAGCAGATCGGGGAAGGCGCAACAGAATGAGCAGTTCTTC.

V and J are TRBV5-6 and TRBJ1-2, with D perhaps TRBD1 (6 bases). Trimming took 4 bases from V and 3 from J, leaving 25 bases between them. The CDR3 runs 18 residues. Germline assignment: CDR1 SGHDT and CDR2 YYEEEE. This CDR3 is CASSPSGTGLGGDYGYTF. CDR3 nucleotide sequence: TGTGCCAGCAGCCCTAGTGGAACAGGGCTCGGAGGGGACTATGGCTACACCTTC.

The DNA for the CDR3 is TGCAGCGCCCACAGGGACCACGGGGAGCAGTACTTC. The encoded protein is CSAHRDHGEQYF. The genes are TRBV29-1 and TRBJ2-7; possibly TRBD1 for D (6 bases). V lost 7 bases and J lost 7, with 17 bases in between. Germline assignment: CDR1 SQVTM and CDR2 ANQGSEA. The CDR3 covers 12 residues.

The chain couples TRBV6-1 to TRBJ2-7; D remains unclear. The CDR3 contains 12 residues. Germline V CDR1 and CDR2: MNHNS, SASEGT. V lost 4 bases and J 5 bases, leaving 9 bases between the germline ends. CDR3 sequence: CASSGLSDEQYF. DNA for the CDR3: TGTGCCAGCAGTGGGCTCAGCGACGAGCAGTACTTC.

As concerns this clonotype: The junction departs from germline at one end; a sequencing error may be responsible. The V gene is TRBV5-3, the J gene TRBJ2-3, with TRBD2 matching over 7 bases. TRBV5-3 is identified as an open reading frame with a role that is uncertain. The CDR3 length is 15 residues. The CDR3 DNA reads TGTGCCAGCAGCTTGGGGGGGTTCAGGGCAGATACGCAGTATTTT. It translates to CASSLGGFRADTQYF.

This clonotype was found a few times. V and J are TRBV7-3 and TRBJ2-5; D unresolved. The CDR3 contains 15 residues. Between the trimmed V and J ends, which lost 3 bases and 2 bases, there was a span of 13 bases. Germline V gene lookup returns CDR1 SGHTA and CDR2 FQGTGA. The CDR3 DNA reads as TGTGCCAGCAGCTTTGGGCCTGGGAATCAAGAGACCCAGTACTTC. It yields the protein CASSFGPGNQETQYF.

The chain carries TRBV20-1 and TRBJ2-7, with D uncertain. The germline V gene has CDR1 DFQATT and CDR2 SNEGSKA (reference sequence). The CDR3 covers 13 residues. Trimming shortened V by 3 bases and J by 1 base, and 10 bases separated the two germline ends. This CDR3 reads CSARDGTSYEQYF. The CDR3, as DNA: TGCAGTGCTAGGGACGGAACTTCCTACGAGCAGTACTTC.

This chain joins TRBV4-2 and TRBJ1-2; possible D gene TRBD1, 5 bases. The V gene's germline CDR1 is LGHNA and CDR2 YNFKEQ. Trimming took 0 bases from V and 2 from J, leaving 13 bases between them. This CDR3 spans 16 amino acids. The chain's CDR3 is CASSQDRGEPNYGYTF. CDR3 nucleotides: TGTGCCAGCAGCCAAGATAGAGGGGAACCCAACTATGGCTACACCTTC.

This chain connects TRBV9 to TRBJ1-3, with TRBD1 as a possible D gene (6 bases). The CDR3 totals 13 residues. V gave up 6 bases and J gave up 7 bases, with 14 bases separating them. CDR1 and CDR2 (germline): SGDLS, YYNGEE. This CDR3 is CASTGDNRNTIYF. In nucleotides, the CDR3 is TGTGCCAGCACCGGGGACAACCGGAACACCATATATTTT.

The CDR3 reads CASAISSGRYEQYF. In nucleotides, the CDR3 is TGTGCTAGTGCCATATCTAGCGGGCGCTACGAGCAGTACTTC. The rearrangement links TRBV12-5 to TRBJ2-7; 8 bases agree with TRBD2. Germline values: CDR1 LGHNT, CDR2 FRNRAP. The CDR3 length is 14 residues. V gave up 7 bases and J gave up 3 bases; unmatched junction bases: 8.

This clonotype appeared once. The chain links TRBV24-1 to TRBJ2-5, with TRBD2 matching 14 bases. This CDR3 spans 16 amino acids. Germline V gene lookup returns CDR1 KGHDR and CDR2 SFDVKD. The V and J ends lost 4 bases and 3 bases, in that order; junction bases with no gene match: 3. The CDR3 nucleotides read TGTGCCACCAGTGACGGGGGACTAGCGGGGGAAGAGACCCAGTACTTC. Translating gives CATSDGGLAGEETQYF.

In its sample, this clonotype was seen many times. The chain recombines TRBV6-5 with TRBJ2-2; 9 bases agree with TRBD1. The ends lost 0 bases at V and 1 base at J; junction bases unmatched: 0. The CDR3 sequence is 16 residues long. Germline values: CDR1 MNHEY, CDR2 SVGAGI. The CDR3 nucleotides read TGTGCCAGCAGTTACTCGGGACAGGGGAACACCGGGGAGCTGTTTTTT. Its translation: CASSYSGQGNTGELFF.

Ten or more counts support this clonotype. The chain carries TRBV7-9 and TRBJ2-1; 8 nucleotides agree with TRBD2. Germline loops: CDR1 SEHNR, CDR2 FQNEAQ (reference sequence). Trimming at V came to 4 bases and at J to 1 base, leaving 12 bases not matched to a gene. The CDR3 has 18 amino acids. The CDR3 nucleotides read TGTGCCAGCAGCTCCGGGACTAGAGCCAGAGGTTCCTACAATGAGCAGTTCTTC. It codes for CASSSGTRARGSYNEQFF.

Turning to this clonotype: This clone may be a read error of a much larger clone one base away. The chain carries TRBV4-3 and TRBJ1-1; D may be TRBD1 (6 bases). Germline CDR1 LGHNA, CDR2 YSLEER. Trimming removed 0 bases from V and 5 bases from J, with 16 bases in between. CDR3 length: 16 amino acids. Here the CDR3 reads CASSQEGASTGTEAFF. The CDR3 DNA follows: TGCGCCAGCAGCCAAGAAGGTGCCTCCACAGGGACTGAAGCTTTCTTT.

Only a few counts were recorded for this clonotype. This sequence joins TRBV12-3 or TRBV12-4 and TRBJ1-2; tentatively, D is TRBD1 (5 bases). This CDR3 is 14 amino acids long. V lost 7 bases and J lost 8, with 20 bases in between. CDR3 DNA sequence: TGTGCCAGCACCCGAGGCAGGGCTCAGAGGGGCTACACCTTC. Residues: CASTRGRAQRGYTF.

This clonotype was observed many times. The CDR3 spells CASSQDSGRFMNTEAFF. The DNA of the CDR3 is TGCGCCAGCAGCCAAGATAGTGGACGCTTCATGAACACTGAAGCTTTCTTT. The chain is built from TRBV4-3 and TRBJ1-1; D unresolved. V lost 0 bases and J 0 bases, leaving 14 bases between the germline ends. The germline CDR1 and CDR2 sequences are LGHNA and YSLEER. The CDR3 covers 17 residues.

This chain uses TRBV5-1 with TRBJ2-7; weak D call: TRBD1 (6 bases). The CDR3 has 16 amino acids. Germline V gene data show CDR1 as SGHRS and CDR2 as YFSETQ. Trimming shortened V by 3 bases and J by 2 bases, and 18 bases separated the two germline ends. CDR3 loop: CASSSTGTPKTYEQYF. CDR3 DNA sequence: TGCGCCAGCAGCTCAACCGGGACACCGAAGACCTACGAGCAGTACTTC.

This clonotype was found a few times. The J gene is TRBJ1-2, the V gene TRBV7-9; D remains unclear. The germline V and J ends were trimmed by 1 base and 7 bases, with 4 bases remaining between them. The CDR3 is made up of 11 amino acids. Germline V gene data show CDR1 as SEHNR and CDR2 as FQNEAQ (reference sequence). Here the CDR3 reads CASSLGTGYTF. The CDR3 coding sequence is TGTGCCAGCAGCTTAGGGACTGGCTACACCTTC.